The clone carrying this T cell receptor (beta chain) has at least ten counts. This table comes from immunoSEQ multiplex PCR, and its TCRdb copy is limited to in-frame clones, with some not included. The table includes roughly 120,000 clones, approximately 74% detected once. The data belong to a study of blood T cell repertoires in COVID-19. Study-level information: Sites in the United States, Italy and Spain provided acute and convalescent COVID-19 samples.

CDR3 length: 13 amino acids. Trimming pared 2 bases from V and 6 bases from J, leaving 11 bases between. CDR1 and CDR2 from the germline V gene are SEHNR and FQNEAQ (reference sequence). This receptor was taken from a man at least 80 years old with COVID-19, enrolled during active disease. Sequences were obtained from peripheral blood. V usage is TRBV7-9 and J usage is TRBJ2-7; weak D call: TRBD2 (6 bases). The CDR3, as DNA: TGTGCCAGCAGCTTAAAAACGGGGGTCGAGCAGTACTTC. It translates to CASSLKTGVEQYF.